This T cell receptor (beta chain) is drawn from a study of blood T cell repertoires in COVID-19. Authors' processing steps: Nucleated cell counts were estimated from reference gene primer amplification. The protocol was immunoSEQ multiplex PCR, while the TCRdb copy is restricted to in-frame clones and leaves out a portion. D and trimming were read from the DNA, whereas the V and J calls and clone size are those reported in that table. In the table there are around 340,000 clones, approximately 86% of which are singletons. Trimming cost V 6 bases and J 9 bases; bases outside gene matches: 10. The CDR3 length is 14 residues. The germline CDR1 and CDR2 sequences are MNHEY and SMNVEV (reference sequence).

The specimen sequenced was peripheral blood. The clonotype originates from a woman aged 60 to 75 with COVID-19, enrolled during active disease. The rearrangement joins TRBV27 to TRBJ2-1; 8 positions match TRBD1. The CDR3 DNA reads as TGTGCCAGCAGGACCGGGACAGGAGTCGGTGAGCAGTTCTTC. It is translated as CASRTGTGVGEQFF.